The text below deals with one T cell receptor (beta chain). The sample belongs to a study of blood T cell repertoires in COVID-19. Study at large: Acute and convalescent COVID-19 specimens originated in the United States, Italy and Spain.

Trimming at V came to 6 bases and at J to 6 bases, leaving 10 bases not matched to a gene. The CDR3 covers 14 residues. The V gene's germline CDR1 is MNHNY and CDR2 SVGAGI (reference sequence). The authors' processing: Nucleated cell counts were estimated from reference gene primer amplification. This table comes from immunoSEQ multiplex PCR, and its TCRdb copy is limited to in-frame clones, with some not included. For V, J and clone size, that table is used; D and trimming come from the DNA. The sample gives about 57,000 clones, almost 85% of which show up once; around 8.7% is in the top ten. The receptor was derived from a woman aged 80 or over with acute or convalescent COVID-19. The chain is built from TRBV6-6 and TRBJ1-1; TRBD1 matches at 7 bases. What was sequenced was peripheral blood. The DNA of the CDR3 is TGTGCCAGCAGCGACTCCGGGACAGCGCCTGAAGCTTTCTTT. It is translated as CASSDSGTAPEAFF.